Below are 27 T cell receptor beta chains sequenced from a single sample in a study of control samples from healthy donors and cancer patients. Some clones are missing from TCRdb's copy, which holds only in-frame ones; the method was immunoSEQ multiplex PCR. The repertoire includes around 190,000 clones, about 92% of them detected once, and around 1.4% sits in the top ten. Material: blood. The receptor source for this set is a young man in good health.

The chain couples TRBV9 to TRBJ1-2; tentative D call: TRBD1 (5 bases). Trimming cost V 4 bases and J 4 bases, with 20 bases left between them. The CDR3 runs 16 residues. The germline gives CDR1 SGDLS, CDR2 YYNGEE. CDR3 nucleotides: TGTGCCAGCAGCCCCCCCGGCACGGGGGTCGGCTATGGCTACACCTTC. This gives the protein CASSPPGTGVGYGYTF.

The chain uses TRBV18 and TRBJ1-1; 7 bases map to TRBD1. In germline, CDR1 is KGHSH, CDR2 LQKENI. Trimming cost V 0 bases and J 2 bases; bases outside gene matches: 3. CDR3 length: 15 amino acids. The CDR3 coding sequence is TGTGCCAGCTCACCACCGACAGGGCCCAACACTGAAGCTTTCTTT. It specifies CASSPPTGPNTEAFF. The whole variable domain, filled in from reference TRBV18 and TRBJ1-1, reads NAGVMQNPRHLVRRRGQEARLRCSPMKGHSHVYWYRQLPEEGLKFMVYLQKENIIDESGMPKERFSAEFPKEGPSILRIQQVVRGDSAAYFCASSPPTGPNTEAFFGQGTRLTVV.

This chain joins TRBV19 and TRBJ1-4, with no clear D. Germline-derived CDR1 and CDR2 are LNHDA and SQIVND (reference sequence). Trimming removed 8 bases at V and 5 bases at J, with 12 bases between. This CDR3 is 13 amino acids long. CDR3 DNA sequence: TGTGCCAGTGGACGGAAAGCCAATGAAAAACTGTTTTTT. Its protein product is CASGRKANEKLFF. Combining the CDR3 with reference TRBV19 and TRBJ1-4 gives the whole variable domain DGGITQSPKYLFRKEGQNVTLSCEQNLNHDAMYWYRQDPGQGLRLIYYSQIVNDFQKGDIAEGYSVSREKKESFPLTVTSAQKNPTAFYLCASGRKANEKLFFGSGTQLSVL.

The chain uses TRBV11-2 and TRBJ1-1; D is perhaps TRBD1 (6 bases). Germline-derived CDR1 and CDR2 are SGHAT and FQNNGV. CDR3 length: 16 amino acids. Trimming removed 0 bases at V and 1 base at J, with 12 bases between. For the CDR3, the DNA is TGTGCCAGCAGCTTAGACCCTAAACAGGGGAACACTGAAGCTTTCTTT. Residues: CASSLDPKQGNTEAFF.

V is TRBV7-8 and J is TRBJ1-2; D is unclear. Germline values: CDR1 SGHVS, CDR2 FQNEAQ. The CDR3 consists of 13 residues. Trimming left V 5 bases short and J 3 bases short, with 10 bases between. The CDR3, as DNA: TGTGCCAGCAGCCCGCAGAGGGACTATGGCTACACCTTC. Translating gives CASSPQRDYGYTF.

The V call is TRBV7-9, the J call TRBJ1-6; 12 bases agree with TRBD1. Losses at the gene ends were 0 bases for V and 6 bases for J; bases not matched to a gene: 3. CDR1 and CDR2 from the germline V gene are SEHNR and FQNEAQ (reference sequence). The CDR3 covers 17 residues. CDR3 sequence reads: CASSLARDRGLNSPLHF. The CDR3 DNA is TGTGCCAGCAGCTTAGCGCGGGACAGGGGGCTTAATTCACCCCTCCACTTT.

This clone occurred once. The J gene is TRBJ1-4, the V gene TRBV28; no definite D call. CDR3 length equals 13 residues. Germline lookup yields CDR1 MDHEN and CDR2 SYDVKM. The V end lost 6 bases, the J end lost 8 bases, and 13 bases lay between the germline ends. The CDR3 coding sequence is TGTGCCAGCAGCCGGTTGGGAGGGGAAAAACTGTTTTTT. This sequence encodes CASSRLGGEKLFF.

This rearrangement joins TRBV15 to TRBJ2-6; possibly TRBD2 for D (6 bases). V shed 5 bases and J shed 0 bases, with 17 bases lying between them. The CDR3 covers 18 residues. Germline CDR1 reads LNHNV; CDR2 reads YYDKDF (reference sequence). The CDR3 DNA sequence: TGTGCCACCAGCCGGCGGGACGGGGGATTCTCTGGGGCCAACGTCCTGACTTTC. This translates into CATSRRDGGFSGANVLTF.

The chain recombines TRBV6-5 with TRBJ2-5; D may correspond to TRBD1 or TRBD2 (5 bases each). CDR3 size: 13 residues. CDR1 MNHEY and CDR2 SVGAGI come from the germline V gene. V was pared by 8 bases and J by 2 bases, with 12 bases between. CDR3 nucleotides: TGTGCCAGCCTGCCGGGACGGCAAGAGACCCAGTACTTC. Residues: CASLPGRQETQYF.

V and J are TRBV11-2 and TRBJ2-2, with 7 nucleotides matching TRBD1. This CDR3 is 16 amino acids long. Trimming took 3 bases from V and 3 from J; bases not matched to a gene: 7. Germline V gene sequence: CDR1 SGHAT, CDR2 FQNNGV. CDR3 loop: CASSLRGQLDTGELFF. The CDR3 region has the DNA TGTGCCAGCAGCTTGAGGGGACAGTTGGACACCGGGGAGCTGTTTTTT.

This chain uses TRBV6-4 with TRBJ2-3; 10 bases are shared with TRBD2. The germline gives CDR1 MRHNA, CDR2 SNTAGT. V trimming: 0 bases; J trimming: 8 bases; junction bases outside the gene matches: 5. The CDR3 sequence is 15 residues long. CDR3 amino acids: CASSDSSGGAGTQYF. The CDR3 region has the DNA TGTGCCAGCAGTGACTCGAGCGGGGGGGCAGGTACGCAGTATTTT.

V usage is TRBV5-6 and J usage is TRBJ2-5; D might be TRBD2 (5 bases). Per germline, CDR1 SGHDT and CDR2 YYEEEE. With 4 bases removed from V and 7 bases from J, the gap between germline ends came to 11 bases. This CDR3 comprises 12 residues. The CDR3 DNA follows: TGTGCCAGCAGCCAGGAGGTCGGGACCCAGTACTTC. This sequence encodes CASSQEVGTQYF.

CDR3 sequence reads: CASSPGRGNQPQHF. CDR3 in DNA: TGTGCCAGCAGTCCAGGAAGGGGCAATCAGCCCCAGCATTTT. This chain joins TRBV27 and TRBJ1-5; no firm D call. Germline loops: CDR1 MNHEY, CDR2 SMNVEV (reference sequence). Trimming took 5 bases from V and 2 from J, leaving 10 bases between them. This CDR3 spans 14 amino acids.

V gene TRBV3-1 (or the pseudogene TRBV3-2) combines with J gene TRBJ1-5; D perhaps matches TRBD1 (6 bases). Trimming took 5 bases from V and 4 from J, leaving 18 bases between them. CDR3 length: 16 residues. CDR1 LGHDT and CDR2 YNNKEL come from the germline V gene (reference sequence). This CDR3 is CASSSFGEGGNQPQHF. In DNA form, the CDR3 reads TGTGCCAGCAGCTCCTTCGGGGAGGGGGGTAATCAGCCCCAGCATTTT.

This clone occurred once. The J gene is TRBJ2-1, the V gene TRBV20-1; D may be TRBD2 (6 bases). Germline CDR1 is DFQATT and CDR2 is SNEGSKA (reference sequence). Deletions cut 3 bases from V and 7 bases from J, with 13 bases between. CDR3 length: 13 residues. The CDR3 DNA reads as TGCAGTGCTAGTCTGGCAGGGAGGAATGAGCAGTTCTTC. Translating gives CSASLAGRNEQFF.

The chain couples TRBV25-1 to TRBJ1-5, with D tentatively TRBD1 (5 bases). V lost 2 bases, J lost 6 bases, and 14 bases lay in between. The germline V gene encodes CDR1 MGHDK and CDR2 SYGVNS. The CDR3 is 15 amino acids. The CDR3 DNA follows: TGTGCCAGCAGTGAACGGCCCCCCCAGGGTCAGCCCCAGCATTTT. This gives the protein CASSERPPQGQPQHF.

This clone has just a few counts. The genes are TRBV27 and TRBJ2-1; the match to TRBD2 covers 9 bases. Germline assignment: CDR1 MNHEY and CDR2 SMNVEV (reference sequence). The CDR3 extends over 15 amino acids. V shed 0 bases, J shed 9 bases, and the junction held 6 bases outside the gene matches. The CDR3 protein is CASSLSVAGVSEQFF. CDR3 coding DNA: TGTGCCAGCAGTTTATCGGTAGCGGGAGTGAGTGAGCAGTTCTTC.

This clone showed up just once. This chain connects TRBV27 to TRBJ1-6; 11 positions agree with TRBD1. The CDR3 extends over 16 amino acids. The germline gives CDR1 MNHEY, CDR2 SMNVEV (reference sequence). V trimming: 5 bases; J trimming: 8 bases; junction bases outside the gene matches: 8. CDR3 DNA sequence: TGTGCCAGCAGTCATCTATGGACAGGGGGCGATTCACCCCTCCACTTT. Its translation is CASSHLWTGGDSPLHF.

The chain has TRBV4-2 and TRBJ2-5; D unresolved. Per germline, CDR1 LGHNA and CDR2 YNFKEQ. This CDR3 has 13 amino acids. V was trimmed by 1 base and J by 0 bases, leaving 3 bases between them. The CDR3 protein is CASSQGNQETQYF. The CDR3 region has the DNA TGTGCCAGCAGCCAAGGGAACCAAGAGACCCAGTACTTC.

This CDR3 reads CTSSQVLCPETVYEQYF. The CDR3 coding sequence is TGCACCAGCAGCCAAGTTCTATGTCCTGAAACCGTTTACGAGCAGTACTTC. The chain couples TRBV1 to TRBJ2-7; TRBD2, the D gene given by the table, was not confirmed from the DNA. TRBV1 is annotated as a pseudogene. The CDR3 totals 17 residues.

The chain carries TRBV6-2 or TRBV6-3 and TRBJ1-6; tentative D call: TRBD1 (5 bases). V shed 2 bases and J shed 5 bases, with 10 bases lying between them. The CDR3 consists of 15 residues. Germline V gives CDR1 MNHEY, CDR2 SVGEGT. The CDR3: CASSYRRADNSPLHF. In DNA, the CDR3 is TGTGCCAGCAGTTACCGCAGGGCGGATAATTCACCCCTCCACTTT.

V usage is TRBV27 and J usage is TRBJ2-7; D remains unclear. The CDR3 runs 12 residues. The germline V gene encodes CDR1 MNHEY and CDR2 SMNVEV (reference sequence). V dropped 4 bases and J dropped 2 bases, with 6 bases sitting between them. The CDR3 protein is CASSSRTYEQYF. DNA of the CDR3: TGTGCCAGCAGTTCTCGGACCTACGAGCAGTACTTC.

The chain uses TRBV24-1 and TRBJ2-7, with 7 bases that match TRBD1. The CDR3 covers 14 residues. Looked up from germline, CDR1 is KGHDR and CDR2 is SFDVKD. After removal of 8 bases from V and 2 bases from J, the junction contained 8 bases not matched to a gene. In DNA form, the CDR3 reads TGTGCCACCAATCACAGGGGCAATCCCTACGAGCAGTACTTC. Translated, it gives CATNHRGNPYEQYF.

This chain connects TRBV5-6 to TRBJ1-5; weak D call: TRBD1 (5 bases). V was clipped by 1 base and J by 4 bases, with 12 bases between them. Germline CDR1 and CDR2: SGHDT and YYEEEE. The CDR3 has 15 residues. As DNA, the CDR3 is TGTGCCAGCAGCTTGACGGGTACAGGAAATCAGCCCCAGCATTTT. This codes for CASSLTGTGNQPQHF. The complete variable domain, with remaining parts taken from reference TRBV5-6 and TRBJ1-5, reads DAGVTQSPTHLIKTRGQQVTLRCSPKSGHDTVSWYQQALGQGPQFIFQYYEEEERQRGNFPDRFSGHQFPNYSSELNVNALLLGDSALYLCASSLTGTGNQPQHFGDGTRLSIL.

V gene TRBV5-1 combines with J gene TRBJ1-5, with D tentatively TRBD1 (5 bases). V was shortened by 0 bases and J by 4 bases, with 14 bases between the two germline ends. CDR3 length equals 16 residues. Germline CDR1 reads SGHRS; CDR2 reads YFSETQ. For the CDR3, the DNA is TGCGCCAGCAGCTTGGCTCCCGGGACGGGTAATCAGCCCCAGCATTTT. This gives the protein CASSLAPGTGNQPQHF.

The rearrangement links TRBV29-1 to TRBJ2-3, with 9 nucleotides matching TRBD1. CDR3 length: 15 amino acids. V was clipped by 3 bases and J by 2 bases; unmatched bases: 6. The V gene's germline CDR1 is SQVTM and CDR2 ANQGSEA. CDR3 bases: TGCAGCGTTGACTCGGGGACAGGGAACACAGATACGCAGTATTTT. Its protein is CSVDSGTGNTDTQYF.

The chain's CDR3 is CSASSSTNSPLHF. CDR3 nucleotides: TGCAGTGCTAGTTCCAGCACTAATTCACCCCTCCACTTT. V usage is TRBV20-1 and J usage is TRBJ1-6, with D unclear. Trimming cost V 3 bases and J 6 bases, with 9 bases left between them. CDR3 size: 13 residues. Germline V CDR1 and CDR2: DFQATT, SNEGSKA (reference sequence).